These 26 T cell receptor beta chains were all obtained from the same sample, sequenced in a study of blood T cell repertoires in COVID-19. Sequencing was performed with immunoSEQ multiplex PCR; in TCRdb, only in-frame clones are kept and a portion is missing. The sample lists about 200,000 clones, approximately 85% seen once, with less than 5.5% in the top ten. Sequenced sample: peripheral blood. The source is a woman of 80 years or more with acute or convalescent COVID-19.

This clone has a single count. V gene TRBV6-2 or TRBV6-3 combines with J gene TRBJ2-1, with TRBD2 matching over 7 bases. V was clipped by 6 bases and J by 6 bases; unmatched bases: 5. CDR3 length: 13 residues. Germline CDR1 reads MNHEY; CDR2 reads SVGEGT. The CDR3 is CASSRDYINEQFF. CDR3 coding DNA: TGTGCCAGCAGCCGGGACTACATCAATGAGCAGTTCTTC.

The DNA of the CDR3 is TGTGCCAGCAGTCGCAGGGGGCGCCACTCTGGAAACACCATATATTTT. Its protein is CASSRRGRHSGNTIYF. The genes are TRBV6-6 and TRBJ1-3, with 8 bases lining up with TRBD1. Germline V gene sequence: CDR1 MNHNY, CDR2 SVGAGI (reference sequence). This CDR3 is built from 16 residues. V dropped 5 bases and J dropped 0; count of bases not matched to a gene: 6.

This clone was seen a handful of times. The rearrangement links TRBV6-5 to TRBJ1-1; 9 bases map to TRBD1. J lost 5 bases, V lost 4 bases, and 5 bases had no gene match. Per the germline V gene, CDR1 is MNHEY and CDR2 is SVGAGI. The CDR3 is 14 amino acids. The chain's CDR3 is CASSFTGGRTEAFF. DNA of the CDR3: TGTGCCAGCAGTTTTACAGGGGGCCGGACTGAAGCTTTCTTT.

The chain employs TRBV3-1 (or the pseudogene TRBV3-2) and TRBJ2-7; D unresolved. Germline CDR1 and CDR2: LGHDT and YNNKEL (reference sequence). Trimming removed 0 bases from V and 3 bases from J, with 12 bases in between. The CDR3 contains 15 residues. The CDR3 DNA reads TGTGCCAGCAGCCAAGACCGGCAGGTGGGCTACGAGCAGTACTTC. Translation: CASSQDRQVGYEQYF.

The rearrangement links TRBV9 to TRBJ2-3; D possibly corresponds to TRBD2 (5 bases). The CDR3 consists of 16 residues. In germline, CDR1 is SGDLS, CDR2 YYNGEE. V shed 3 bases and J shed 2 bases, with 16 bases lying between them. As DNA, the CDR3 is TGTGCCAGCAGCGCACGGGGTGGCTCGTTCACAGATACGCAGTATTTT. Amino acids: CASSARGGSFTDTQYF.

This sequence joins TRBV6-6 and TRBJ2-4; 9 bases match TRBD1. The CDR3 loop spans 13 amino acids. After removal of 7 bases from V and 10 bases from J, the junction contained 8 bases not matched to a gene. CDR1 and CDR2 (germline): MNHNY, SVGAGI (reference sequence). The CDR3 coding sequence is TGTGCCAGCATTGGGGGACAGGGCGTAATTCAGTACTTC. Its protein is CASIGGQGVIQYF.

V is TRBV11-3 and J is TRBJ1-1, with D perhaps matching TRBD1 (6 bases). Per the germline V gene, CDR1 is SGHNT and CDR2 is YENEEA. CDR3 length equals 14 residues. Trimming took 2 bases from V and 3 from J, leaving 10 bases between them. As DNA, the CDR3 is TGTGCCAGCAGCTTAAGGGGGGGTGACACTGAAGCTTTCTTT. Residues: CASSLRGGDTEAFF.

V usage is TRBV6-5 and J usage is TRBJ2-5; possible D gene TRBD2, 5 bases. V gave up 11 bases and J gave up 2 bases, with 12 bases separating them. Germline CDR1 MNHEY, CDR2 SVGAGI. CDR3 size: 12 residues. Written as DNA, the CDR3 is TGTGCCTGCGGGTTGGGGCAAGAGACCCAGTACTTC. Its translation: CACGLGQETQYF.

This rearrangement joins TRBV5-5 to TRBJ1-2; D not certain. Germline loops: CDR1 SGHKS, CDR2 YYEKEE (reference sequence). V gave up 2 bases and J gave up 0 bases, with 14 bases separating them. CDR3 length: 16 amino acids. The CDR3 spells CASSFGNSIANYGYTF. CDR3 DNA sequence: TGTGCCAGCAGCTTCGGGAACTCGATCGCTAACTATGGCTACACCTTC.

The CDR3 DNA reads as TGTGCCAGTAGTCGTGACAGTCTCCTCTTCTCTGGGGCCAACGTCCTGACTTTC. Translation gives CASSRDSLLFSGANVLTF. V usage is TRBV19 and J usage is TRBJ2-6, with D possibly matching TRBD1 (5 bases). The V and J ends lost 5 bases and 0 bases respectively, with 17 bases between them. Germline lookup yields CDR1 LNHDA and CDR2 SQIVND (reference sequence). This CDR3 is 18 amino acids long.

J is TRBJ1-1 and V is TRBV29-1; D not resolved. This CDR3 is 12 amino acids long. Trimming pared 7 bases from V and 5 bases from J, leaving 14 bases between. Per the germline V gene, CDR1 is SQVTM and CDR2 is ANQGSEA. The CDR3: CSAWRGGTEAFF. The CDR3 DNA reads as TGCAGCGCTTGGAGAGGTGGGACTGAAGCTTTCTTT.

The rearrangement links TRBV6-1 to TRBJ2-1; TRBD2 aligns across 7 bases. From germline, CDR1 is MNHNS and CDR2 SASEGT. The CDR3 runs 16 residues. The trim removed 2 bases at V and 8 bases at J, leaving 12 bases unmatched. CDR3 loop: CASSETAGVPIYEQFF. In nucleotides, the CDR3 is TGTGCCAGCAGTGAAACCGCGGGAGTCCCCATCTATGAGCAGTTCTTC.

Remarks on this clone: Compared with germline, one end of the junction differs, possibly owing to a read error. The J gene is TRBJ2-7, the V gene TRBV5-6; 7 bases line up with TRBD2. From germline, CDR1 is SGHDT and CDR2 YYEEEE. The CDR3 loop spans 15 amino acids. Here the CDR3 reads CASGFGSGTNGEQYF. Here the CDR3 DNA reads TGTGCCAGCGGCTTTGGCTCCGGGACTAATGGCGAGCAGTACTTC.

The chain has TRBV24-1 and TRBJ2-5; maybe TRBD1 (6 bases). V was cut by 2 bases and J by 1 base, with 16 bases left in between. The CDR3 totals 17 residues. Germline V gives CDR1 KGHDR, CDR2 SFDVKD. CDR3 amino acids: CATSDSIQGASQETQYF. The CDR3 nucleotides are TGTGCCACCAGTGATTCAATACAGGGAGCCTCCCAAGAGACCCAGTACTTC.

The chain couples TRBV9 to TRBJ2-3; 12 bases match TRBD2. The CDR3 totals 15 residues. CDR1 is SGDLS and CDR2 is YYNGEE in the germline V gene. After removal of 4 bases from V and 4 bases from J, the junction contained 4 bases not matched to a gene. DNA of the CDR3: TGTGCCAGCAGCCCAACTAGCGGGAGGCCAGATACGCAGTATTTT. Protein sequence: CASSPTSGRPDTQYF.

This clone has a single count. The CDR3 coding sequence is TGTGCTAGTGGCCCGGGGGGCGGGATAGCGGGAGGGCCGGCCAAAAACATTCAGTACTTC. It translates to CASGPGGGIAGGPAKNIQYF. The chain uses TRBV12-5 and TRBJ2-4, with 11 bases identical to TRBD2. The germline CDR1 and CDR2 sequences are LGHNT and FRNRAP. The CDR3 length is 20 residues. J was trimmed by 1 base and V by 6 bases; bases with no gene match: 17.

V and J are TRBV11-3 and TRBJ1-1; the D gene is possibly TRBD1 (6 bases). There are 13 residues in the CDR3. CDR1 is SGHNT and CDR2 is YENEEA in the germline V gene. V lost 3 bases, J lost 8 bases, and 13 bases lay in between. The CDR3 sequence is CASSFGPTGEAFF. The CDR3, as DNA: TGTGCCAGCAGCTTCGGCCCCACAGGGGAAGCTTTCTTT.

This clone was seen only a few times. CDR3 sequence (DNA): TGTGCTAGTGGTCGGACAGGTCCGAACACCGGGGAGCTGTTTTTT. This sequence encodes CASGRTGPNTGELFF. This rearrangement joins TRBV12-5 to TRBJ2-2; 7 positions match TRBD1. After removal of 5 bases from V and 0 bases from J, the junction contained 3 bases not matched to a gene. The CDR3 contains 15 residues. Germline V gives CDR1 LGHNT, CDR2 FRNRAP.

The V and J genes are TRBV29-1 and TRBJ2-4; D not certain. CDR3 size: 11 residues. Per the germline V gene, CDR1 is SQVTM and CDR2 is ANQGSEA. V lost 1 base and J 8 bases, leaving 6 bases between the germline ends. The CDR3 sequence: CSVEGRDIQYF. For the CDR3, the DNA is TGCAGCGTTGAAGGACGGGACATTCAGTACTTC.

The genes are TRBV5-8 and TRBJ2-2; 7 nucleotides match TRBD2. Germline CDR1 is SGHTS and CDR2 is YDEGEE. The V and J ends lost 7 bases and 7 bases, in that order; junction bases with no gene match: 25. The CDR3 loop spans 19 amino acids. CDR3 loop: CASRIPWRLGEGQDGELFF. In DNA form, the CDR3 reads TGTGCCAGCCGGATCCCCTGGCGATTAGGGGAGGGCCAGGACGGGGAGCTGTTTTTT. Filled out from reference TRBV5-8 and TRBJ2-2, the complete variable domain reads EAGVTQSPTHLIKTRGQQATLRCSPISGHTSVYWYQQALGLGLQFLLWYDEGEERNRGNFPPRFSGRQFPNYSSELNVNALELEDSALYLCASRIPWRLGEGQDGELFFGEGSRLTVL.

The chain employs TRBV2 and TRBJ1-2, with TRBD1 identical over 8 bases. This CDR3 has 15 residues. Trimming removed 6 bases from V and 0 bases from J; junction bases left unmatched: 6. Germline V gene data show CDR1 as SNHLY and CDR2 as FYNNEI. The DNA for the CDR3 is TGTGCCAGCAGCAGGGACAGGACAGCTAACTATGGCTACACCTTC. The encoded protein is CASSRDRTANYGYTF.

J is TRBJ1-6 and V is TRBV28; D is perhaps TRBD1 (6 bases). This CDR3 has 16 residues. Germline V gene data show CDR1 as MDHEN and CDR2 as SYDVKM. Trimming cost V 6 bases and J 0 bases, with 12 bases left between them. CDR3 DNA sequence: TGTGCCAGCAGCCCACAGGGAAGCTCCTATAATTCACCCCTCCACTTT. Its translation is CASSPQGSSYNSPLHF.

The chain employs TRBV6-1 and TRBJ2-3; 7 bases are a match to TRBD2. There are 15 residues in the CDR3. J was trimmed by 6 bases and V by 0 bases; bases with no gene match: 6. CDR1 is MNHNS, CDR2 SASEGT, per germline. The CDR3: CASSEAGRRGDTQYF. CDR3 nucleotides: TGTGCCAGCAGTGAAGCAGGCAGGCGGGGGGATACGCAGTATTTT.

This clone was counted only a few times. The rearrangement links TRBV5-1 to TRBJ1-6; 9 bases match TRBD1. J was trimmed by 10 bases and V by 9 bases; bases with no gene match: 14. The CDR3 length is 15 residues. Germline CDR1 reads SGHRS; CDR2 reads YFSETQ. The CDR3 DNA sequence: TGCGCCAAACGGGACAGGGACGTTGTTGACTCACCCCTCCACTTT. Translating it yields CAKRDRDVVDSPLHF.

This chain joins TRBV29-1 and TRBJ2-1, with a tentative D call TRBD1 (6 bases). In germline, CDR1 is SQVTM, CDR2 ANQGSEA. V dropped 6 bases and J dropped 5 bases, with 14 bases sitting between them. CDR3 length: 13 residues. CDR3 nucleotides: TGCAGCGTCGGAACCAACAGGGACAATGAGCAGTTCTTC. The encoded protein is CSVGTNRDNEQFF.

This chain joins TRBV3-1 (or the pseudogene TRBV3-2) and TRBJ1-2, with 9 bases aligning to TRBD1. Germline loops: CDR1 LGHDT, CDR2 YNNKEL (reference sequence). V was clipped by 5 bases and J by 4 bases; unmatched bases: 2. The CDR3 extends over 13 amino acids. CDR3 residues: CASSTGGVYGYTF. CDR3 nucleotide sequence: TGTGCCAGCAGCACAGGGGGCGTCTATGGCTACACCTTC.